This TCR beta chain is drawn from a study of human T cells and chemical hapten exposure (TCRdb year 2021). Describing the broader study: For sensitization, 2% DPC in acetone was applied to a roughly 2 cm by roughly 2 cm area of upper inner arm skin. Blood samples were taken from patients before sensitization (week 0) and then at 2, 6 and about 24 weeks after DPC sensitization. Throughout the roughly 25-week study period, patients were also given weekly therapeutic DPC doses on the scalp. The study tracked peripheral blood TCR repertoire changes in vivo during primary and secondary sensitization to the hapten diphenylcyclopropenone (DPC) in alopecia patients. Patch testing was done on the upper back using Finn chambers containing 0.01% DPC, and results were scored after 6 days according to International Contact Dermatitis Research Group standards. Most of the patients in the cohort were female, and the cohort covered alopecia areata with under or over 50% scalp involvement, alopecia totalis and alopecia universalis. Some 29 alopecia patients gave blood for TCR sequencing at one to four time points (pre-sensitization, 2, 6 and 24 weeks). Libraries were combined into a pool for sequencing, and differences in TCR yield between samples came mainly from small differences in library volumes within the pool. Here is what the overall study found, with its caveats: Because all patients had alopecia, a presumed autoimmune disease, the immune response of the patients might differ from that of healthy individuals. Repeated subsampling changed both the strength of the expansion versus patch-test correlation and the threshold at which that correlation became significant. The number of PT1 expanded TCRs positively correlated with patch test score, significant at thresholds 8, 16 and 32 but not 4. Expanded TCRs formed significantly more large CDR3 similarity clusters than pre-sensitization or healthy control sets, consistent with antigen-driven responses. The number of TCRs above 1 in 1000 frequency did not change with DPC sensitization; there was no evidence of global repertoire structure alterations.

To note about this clonotype: What antigen it recognizes has not been identified. The record has no base qualities; no much larger clone is one base away.

What the time point label conveys for this sample: patch test 3, about 24 weeks after DPC sensitization. What the treatment or condition label conveys for this sample: therapeutic diphenylcyclopropenone sensitization with weekly scalp DPC. Blood at each patch-test visit was drawn before the patch test was applied. To be eligible, patients had to be aged 18 to 70, diagnosed with alopecia and judged suitable for DPC therapy, while pregnant patients were excluded. Total RNA was extracted from unfractionated whole blood collected in Tempus Blood RNA tubes. Taken from the germline V gene (reference sequence), the CDR1 and CDR2 loops are DFQATT and SNEGSKA. V and J lose 5 bases and 4 bases, and a span of 20 bases separates them. The CDR3 numbers 15 residues from cysteine through phenylalanine. Kept here is only the CDR3 DNA, which spans 45 bases and is read in frame from base 1. Libraries were built with RACE. Sequenced on a NextSeq 500. Library preparation attached unique molecular identifiers to individual cDNA molecules for quantitative, reproducible TCR counting. Both TCR alpha and TCR beta chains were sequenced from each blood RNA sample. As for how the authors treated the data: The median number of TCRs per sample was over 95,000, ranging from roughly 20,000 to 690,600. V, J and CDR3 annotation of the TCR reads was performed with the Decombinator software suite. Every sample was subsampled to the same number of TCRs (28,000) for the PS versus PT1 abundance plots. Expanded TCRs were defined as absent before sensitization and observed at least eight times at the 2-week time point. TCRdb redid the processing of the public reads, applying fastp at Q25 and MiXCR, and retained in-frame beta chains. Every distinct CDR3 protein forms one entry, paired with its most common genes and DNA. These V and J calls derive from TCRdb rather than the authors' analysis. For this sample the table gives over 55,000 distinct CDR3 sequences, of which 9.5% to 15% were detected only once. Jointly, the top ten make up roughly 2.4% of the sample.

The sequence came from a man younger than 40 with alopecia areata. Some clones in this sample may be carry-over from other donors' samples. The chain uses TRBV20-1 and TRBJ1-1, and the D gene may be TRBD1, 6 bases matching. Sequencing was performed on whole blood, taken in connection with sensitization to the hapten diphenylcyclopropenone (DPC). DNA sequence: TGCAGTGCTTACCGGGACACCCGGGTTTTCACTGAAGCTTTCTTT. It translates to CSAYRDTRVFTEAFF.